Included here is one TCR beta chain sequence, with context. Its antigen is not known. This entry is derived from a study of immune cell composition in non-small cell lung cancer. About the research overall: Most cases were lung adenocarcinoma or squamous cell carcinoma.

Normal lung was sampled as far from the tumour as possible, at least 3 cm. DNA was extracted from unsorted cell suspensions stored frozen. Assay used: immunoSEQ multiplex PCR; TCRdb lists only in-frame clones, some missing. The table has approximately 2,200 clones, 60% to 80% seen once. General observations from the study: Tumour-reactive clones were not shown to match dominant in vivo tumour clones. Smoking pack-years did not significantly correlate with tumour TCR-beta clonality.

The ends lost 7 bases at V and 4 bases at J; junction bases unmatched: 9. CDR3 size: 15 residues. The V gene's germline CDR1 is MNHNS and CDR2 SASEGT. Sequencing was performed on non-adjacent lung tissue. This clonotype was sampled from a human donor with non-small cell lung cancer. This chain links TRBV6-1 with TRBJ1-5; the match to TRBD1 covers 8 bases. CDR3: CASTPFGQGNQPQHF. CDR3 DNA sequence: TGTGCCAGCACTCCTTTTGGACAGGGAAATCAGCCCCAGCATTTT.